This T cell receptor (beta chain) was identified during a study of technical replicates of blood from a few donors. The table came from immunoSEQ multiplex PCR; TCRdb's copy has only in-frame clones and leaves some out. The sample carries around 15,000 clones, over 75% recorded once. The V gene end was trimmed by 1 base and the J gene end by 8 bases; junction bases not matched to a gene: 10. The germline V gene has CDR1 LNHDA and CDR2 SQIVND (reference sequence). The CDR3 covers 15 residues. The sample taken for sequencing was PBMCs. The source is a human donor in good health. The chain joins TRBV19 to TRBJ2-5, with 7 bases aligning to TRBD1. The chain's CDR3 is CASSIARTGAETQYF. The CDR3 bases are TGTGCCAGTAGTATAGCTCGCACAGGGGCGGAAACCCAGTACTTC.